Listed below are T cell receptor beta chains from one sample, sequenced in a study of T cell responses to AZD1222 COVID-19 vaccine. TCRdb's copy holds only in-frame clones and misses some; the assay was immunoSEQ multiplex PCR. The sample lists about 140,000 clones; around 90% were seen once. Sample: peripheral blood, taken on day 0 of AZD1222 vaccination. The source is an adult in good health. Both conserved end residues are part of each CDR3.

TRBV4-1	TRBJ2-7	CASSQDRGYEQYF
TRBV7-9	TRBJ2-1	CASSPPGGGNEQFF
TRBV18	TRBJ2-3	CASSPAGGRSIDTQYF
TRBV21-1	TRBJ2-3	CASSNCTDTQYF
TRBV4-3	TRBJ1-5	CASSQDTGQNNQPQHF
TRBV19	TRBJ1-5	CASSWAGGGIQPQHF
TRBV7-9	TRBJ2-3	CASSLEGLAGGNTDTQYF
TRBV4-1	TRBJ2-7	CASSQSASGRSYEQYF
TRBV6-5	TRBJ1-6	CASSYSITGNSPLHF
TRBV7-2	TRBJ1-4	CASSLSRIEKLFF
TRBV19	TRBJ1-5	CASSIESGQLNQPQHF
TRBV18	TRBJ1-6	CASSPRGQDLLGSPLHF
TRBV5-5	TRBJ1-4	CASSSGQARRKLFF
TRBV19	TRBJ1-5	CASSVTSNQPQHF
TRBV19	TRBJ1-3	CASSLDHGNTIYF
TRBV7-2	TRBJ2-5	CASSLFGTTPQETQYF
TRBV7-2	TRBJ1-1	CASSLRGTPVNTEAFF
TRBV25-1	TRBJ1-4	CASSDLAEKLFF
TRBV4-1	TRBJ1-5	CASSQEPAKGQPQHF
TRBV28	TRBJ1-5	CASRPGGGHQPQHF
TRBV6-2/TRBV6-3	TRBJ2-5	CASSPRGYQETQYF
TRBV7-3	TRBJ2-3	CASSQAGAGGSADTQYF
TRBV19	TRBJ1-2	CASSQTGGSGGYTF
TRBV6-5	TRBJ1-1	CASSSPTGGAFF
TRBV5-1	TRBJ1-1	CASKWLDTTGTEAFF
TRBV27	TRBJ2-1	CASSLSVEGYNEQFF
TRBV9	TRBJ2-7	CASGRGVAPYEQYF
TRBV27	TRBJ2-4	CASGKTGANIQYF
TRBV19	TRBJ1-5	CASKVGNLDSNQPQHF
TRBV27	TRBJ2-7	CASSLGGEQYF
TRBV25-1	TRBJ2-1	CASSEGLAGGREQFF
TRBV4-2	TRBJ2-2	CASKSESGAQGGELFF
TRBV18	TRBJ1-2	CASSPTQGYGYTF
TRBV4-1	TRBJ1-2	CASSQAGLTGTGGGWGGYTF
TRBV4-1	TRBJ2-7	CASSPSGGRTYEQYF
TRBV27	TRBJ2-1	CASSLQRYNEQFF
TRBV5-1	TRBJ2-3	CASSRGTDRLTSTDTQYF
TRBV5-1	TRBJ1-1	CASSPRHITEAFF
TRBV6-2/TRBV6-3	TRBJ1-2	CASSYWSTGRNYGYTF
TRBV5-1	TRBJ1-2	CASSPWTGLNVGYTF
TRBV7-8	TRBJ2-1	CASSYAISPYNEQFF
TRBV6-5	TRBJ2-7	CASKELAATYEQYF
TRBV5-1	TRBJ2-3	CASSFTSGGTDTQYF
TRBV28	TRBJ2-7	CASLESPLMEQYF
TRBV6-5	TRBJ1-3	CASSNNWDRGNTIYF
TRBV24-1	TRBJ1-1	CATSAGTGGTEAFF
TRBV10-1	TRBJ2-7	CASSESGLSHEQYF
TRBV10-3	TRBJ1-2	CAISDEGKPGQETYGYTF
TRBV2	TRBJ2-7	CASKGAGEQYF
TRBV11-3	TRBJ2-1	CASSLFSRNEQFF